This note documents a single T cell receptor beta chain sequence. No antigen is known for it. Germline CDR1 is LNHDA and CDR2 is SQIVND (reference sequence). The CDR3 has 13 amino acids. V lost 6 bases, J lost 5 bases, and 11 bases lay in between. Some clones are missing from TCRdb's copy, which holds only in-frame ones; the method was immunoSEQ multiplex PCR. The table has about 100,000 clones, roughly 83% seen once. This sample is drawn from a study of T cell responses to AZD1222 COVID-19 vaccine. Turning to the study itself: Pooling of second doses given at about 4 or about 12 weeks was done.

Findings and limits, study-wide: Repertoires were obtained solely post-peak T cell response. Among the donors, most were white British and more were female, and clonal diversity was possibly underestimated. The study found Spike-specific TCR breadth and depth rose after two AZD1222 doses.

The receptor comes from an adult in good health. This specimen was peripheral blood, taken on day 0 of AZD1222 vaccination. The chain combines TRBV19 with TRBJ1-5; D is uncertain. CDR3 DNA: TGTGCCAGTAGGAAGACGGCCCATCAGCCCCAGCATTTT. Its translation: CASRKTAHQPQHF.